The rows below give T cell receptor beta chains drawn from one sample of a study of technical replicates of blood from several donors. Method: immunoSEQ multiplex PCR; TCRdb's copy keeps in-frame clones and lacks some. This repertoire shows around 83,000 clones, 90% to 95% found once; its top ten account for around 0.24%. Sequencing was performed on T cells isolated from PBMCs. The receptors derive from a human donor in good health. The CDR3 runs from the conserved cysteine through the conserved F or W. Fields, in order: D gene, V gene, clone size, J gene, CDR3 DNA, CDR3 protein. The D gene is left open where the match is weak. Some rows mark clone size as missing; the rest say once, few, many or name a class of expanded clone.

-	TRBV5-1	-	TRBJ2-5	TGCGCCAGCAGCTTGGGGGGACTGGATCAAGAGACCCAGTACTTC	CASSLGGLDQETQYF
-	TRBV27	-	TRBJ1-5	TGTGCCAGCAGTTTATGGTCGGGTCAGCCCCAGCATTTT	CASSLWSGQPQHF
-	TRBV5-1	-	TRBJ1-5	TGCGCCAGCAGCTTGTACGGGTATAGCAATCAGCCCCAGCATTTT	CASSLYGYSNQPQHF
TRBD1	TRBV5-1	-	TRBJ2-7	TGCGCCAGCAGTTTCGAGGGGGCCGACGAGCAGTACTTC	CASSFEGADEQYF
-	TRBV7-6	once	TRBJ1-1	TGTGCCAGCAGCCTCCGTTGGGGGCCCAAGGGGGACACTGAAGCTTTCTTT	CASSLRWGPKGDTEAFF
-	TRBV5-5	-	TRBJ1-2	TGTGCCAGCAGCTTAGCGACAGGACCTGTCTATGGCTACACCTTC	CASSLATGPVYGYTF
-	TRBV7-9	-	TRBJ2-1	TGTGCCAGCAGTCACCCGAAGGTACGGGATGAGCAGTTCTTC	CASSHPKVRDEQFF
TRBD1	TRBV11-2	-	TRBJ2-7	TGTGCCAGCAGCTTAGAAGGGGGCTATTTATACGAGCAGTACTTC	CASSLEGGYLYEQYF
-	TRBV7-2	-	TRBJ2-1	TGTGCCCTTTCTCAACCGGGACTTCTCTACAATGAGCAGTTCTTC	CALSQPGLLYNEQFF
TRBD2	TRBV9	-	TRBJ2-1	TGTGCCAGCAGCGGACTAACAAGCGGGAGGGACGGTAGGAATGAGCAGTTCTTC	CASSGLTSGRDGRNEQFF
-	TRBV28	-	TRBJ2-3	TGTGGGACACAGGACACCTTGACAGATACGCAGTATTTT	CGTQDTLTDTQYF
-	TRBV4-1	-	TRBJ2-1	TGCGCCAGCAGCCACCCCGCCGAGGAGAATTCCTACAATGAGCAGTTCTTC	CASSHPAEENSYNEQFF
-	TRBV29-1	-	TRBJ1-5	TGCAGCGTTTCAACAGGGTATAAACAGCCCCAGCATTTT	CSVSTGYKQPQHF
-	TRBV5-1	-	TRBJ2-7	TGCGCCAGCAGGTCGAGGGGGTTCGACGAGCAGTACTTC	CASRSRGFDEQYF
-	TRBV5-8	-	TRBJ2-7	TGTGCCAGCAGCTTCGTAACCTACGAGCAGTACTTC	CASSFVTYEQYF
TRBD2	TRBV7-6	-	TRBJ2-3	TGTGCCAGCAGCTTTATAGCGGGAGCAAGAGATACGCAGTATTTT	CASSFIAGARDTQYF
-	TRBV28	-	TRBJ2-5	TGTGCCAGCAGTCCCGACATATCCGAAGAGACCCAGTACTTC	CASSPDISEETQYF
TRBD1	TRBV28	-	TRBJ1-4	TGTGCCAGCAGTTTAACGGGACAGGGCAGGGAAAAACTGTTTTTT	CASSLTGQGREKLFF
TRBD2	TRBV15	-	TRBJ2-3	TGTGCCACCAGCAGCAACACACTAGCGTACGGAGATACGCAGTATTTT	CATSSNTLAYGDTQYF
-	TRBV29-1	-	TRBJ1-1	TGCAGCGTCGCTAACGGGGGGACTGAAGCTTTCTTT	CSVANGGTEAFF
TRBD2	TRBV13	-	TRBJ2-1	TGTGCCAGCAGCTCCTTACTAGCGGGCCGGGATGAGCAGTTCTTC	CASSSLLAGRDEQFF
-	TRBV28	-	TRBJ2-3	TGTGCCAGCAGTGTGTGGGTGAGCGGAGTTACAGATACGCAGTATTTT	CASSVWVSGVTDTQYF
-	TRBV6-1	-	TRBJ2-2	TGTGCCAGCAGTCTCGCCGGGGAGCTGTTTTTT	CASSLAGELFF
TRBD2	TRBV18	-	TRBJ2-3	TGTGCCAGCTCACCGTCTAGCGGAGGGAGCACAGATACGCAGTATTTT	CASSPSSGGSTDTQYF
TRBD1	TRBV5-1	-	TRBJ2-2	TGCGCCAGCATCCAGGGGGCGGCCCCCACCGGGGAGCTGTTTTTT	CASIQGAAPTGELFF
TRBD1	TRBV18	-	TRBJ2-3	TGTGCCAGCTCACCACCGGGACAGGGGACAGATACGCAGTATTTT	CASSPPGQGTDTQYF
-	TRBV6-1	-	TRBJ2-2	TGTGCCAGCAGGCTAACATTTTCAGGGACCGGGGAGCTGTTTTTT	CASRLTFSGTGELFF
TRBD1	TRBV14	-	TRBJ2-7	TGTGCCAGCAGCCCGCGGACAGGGAGCGAGCAGTACTTC	CASSPRTGSEQYF
-	TRBV5-6	-	TRBJ1-5	TGTGCCAGCAGCTCTGGACTCCCCCCTAATCAGCCCCAGCATTTT	CASSSGLPPNQPQHF
TRBD1	TRBV11-2	once	TRBJ2-7	TGTGCCAGTGAACCGGGACAGGGGCTATCCTACGAGCAGTACTTC	CASEPGQGLSYEQYF
-	TRBV25-1	-	TRBJ2-7	TGTGCCAGCAGTGACCTAACTCGGGGCGAGCAGTACTTC	CASSDLTRGEQYF
TRBD1	TRBV6-1	-	TRBJ1-5	TGTGCCAGCAGTGAAGCGGTACAAGGGGGCAGGGGTTATTATCAGCCCCAGCATTTT	CASSEAVQGGRGYYQPQHF
TRBD2	TRBV7-6	-	TRBJ2-3	TGTGCCAGCAGCTTAGTCGTTGATCGCATTCTAGCGGAGTGGGGCACAGATACGCAGTATTTT	CASSLVVDRILAEWGTDTQYF
TRBD1	TRBV11-3	-	TRBJ1-4	TGTGCCAGCAGCTCCGGGACAGACTTTTTTGCAACTAATGAAAAACTGTTTTTT	CASSSGTDFFATNEKLFF
-	TRBV29-1	-	TRBJ1-2	TGCAGCGTTGAAGAAGGGGGTGGCTATGGCTACACCTTC	CSVEEGGGYGYTF
-	TRBV27	-	TRBJ1-5	TGTGCCAGCAGTTTCCTACCCTTTATCGATCAGCCCCAGCATTTT	CASSFLPFIDQPQHF
-	TRBV10-3	-	TRBJ1-3	TGTGCCATCAAAAACAGGGATGGAAACACCATATATTTT	CAIKNRDGNTIYF
TRBD1	TRBV5-1	-	TRBJ2-1	TGCGCCAGCAGCTTGGGGGACAGGGGCTCCTACAATGAGCAGTTCTTC	CASSLGDRGSYNEQFF